This TCR beta chain was captured by sequencing in a study of CD8 T cells in ankylosing spondylitis. Study-level points and caveats: The authors reported significant enrichment of disease-linked clones in matched ankylosing spondylitis synovial fluid. Clones linked to the disease showed a CD8+ phenotype. They occurred at relatively low frequencies in peripheral blood. A TCR beta motif made of 7 to 9 highly homologous variants seemed typical of ankylosing spondylitis blood. Some of the motif variants had earlier been found in reactive arthritis patients' fluid and blood.

Germline-derived CDR1 and CDR2 are SEHNR and FQNEAQ (reference sequence). The length of the CDR3 is 15 residues. Trimming removed 6 bases from V and 6 bases from J; junction bases left unmatched: 11. Worth noting for this clonotype: Its antigen remains unknown.

Via MiXCR, TCRdb re-called the 5' RACE reads, giving one row per CDR3 protein. The sample lists 250,000 to 350,000 distinct CDR3 sequences, roughly 20% seen once, with 3.5% in the top ten. Sequencing was performed on blood, either unsorted or a sorted T cell fraction (not recorded which). This TCR came from a female donor with ankylosing spondylitis or in good health (not recorded which). The V call is TRBV7-9, the J call TRBJ2-3; the match to TRBD2 covers 8 bases. The chain's CDR3 is CASSSGTRPKDTQYF. As DNA, the CDR3 is TGTGCCAGCAGTTCCGGGACTAGACCTAAGGATACGCAGTATTTT.